The rows below give T cell receptor beta chains drawn from one sample of a study of response to subunit inactivated influenza vaccine. MiXCR was run by TCRdb on the RT-PCR reads, yielding one entry per CDR3 protein. Of about 540,000 distinct CDR3 sequences listed, around 25% were seen once; the top ten hold roughly 2.8%. These same data were also listed under a study on T cells expressing NK-cell markers.

The sequences come from CD4+ T cells sorted from PBMCs, collected roughly 12 days after vaccination. These receptors all come from a man aged 45-65 years who received an inactivated influenza vaccine. The CDR3 runs from the conserved cysteine through the conserved F or W. The D gene is left open where the match is weak. Clone size appears in some rows only: once, few, many, or a class for an expanded clone.

cdr3_nt	cdr3_aa	cdr3_length	j_call	clone_size	v_call	d_call
TGTGCCAGCAGCCCCATGAAAGGCGATGAGCAGTTCTTC	CASSPMKGDEQFF	13	TRBJ2-1	-	TRBV6-2/TRBV6-3	-
TGCAGTGCTAGGGTGCCCTTGCTGAGGGATACGCAGTATTTT	CSARVPLLRDTQYF	14	TRBJ2-3	-	TRBV20-1	-
TGTGCCAGCACCGTAGGAACAGCCTGGGAGCGCAACTACGAGCAGTACTTC	CASTVGTAWERNYEQYF	17	TRBJ2-7	-	TRBV12-3/TRBV12-4	-
TGTGCCAGCAGCCAGACTATTGCTGGGGGTACAGATACGCAGTATTTT	CASSQTIAGGTDTQYF	16	TRBJ2-3	-	TRBV11-2	-
TGTGCCAGCACAGATCCGCAGGGAGGTGGGACAGATACGCAGTATTTT	CASTDPQGGGTDTQYF	16	TRBJ2-3	few	TRBV2	-
TGCGCCAGCAGCTTGGTCCCAGGGCAGGGCCAGCCCCAGCATTTT	CASSLVPGQGQPQHF	15	TRBJ1-5	-	TRBV5-1	-
TGCGCCAGCAGCCCGGGACTAGCGGGAGTCTATCGGTCCCGTTCTGGGGCCAACGTCCTGACTTTC	CASSPGLAGVYRSRSGANVLTF	22	TRBJ2-6	-	TRBV5-1	TRBD2
TGTGCCAGCAGCTCCTTTTCAAGGCCCTACAATGAGCAGTTCTTC	CASSSFSRPYNEQFF	15	TRBJ2-1	many	TRBV7-9	-
TGCAGCGTTGACGGTGGCTACACCTTC	CSVDGGYTF	9	TRBJ1-2	few	TRBV29-1	-
TGTGCCAGCAGGTCCGGGACAGGGTTGCGCTACACCTTC	CASRSGTGLRYTF	13	TRBJ1-2	-	TRBV28	TRBD1
TGCGCCAGCAGCTTGCGGGGCATAGGATACAATGAGCAGTTCTTC	CASSLRGIGYNEQFF	15	TRBJ2-1	few	TRBV5-1	-
TGTGCCAGCAGCTTAGGGCCAGCGGGAGGGTCCTACGAGCAGTACTTC	CASSLGPAGGSYEQYF	16	TRBJ2-7	-	TRBV5-4	TRBD2
TGCAGTGCTAGCCCCCTAGCATTCGGGGTCTTC	CSASPLAFGVF	11	TRBJ2-5	-	TRBV20-1	-
TGTGCCAGCAGCTCTCCGCTAGCTGGGCACATTCAGTACTTC	CASSSPLAGHIQYF	14	TRBJ2-4	many	TRBV7-2	-
TGCAGCGTTCGGACTAGCGGGAGGGCAGGGGCAGATACGCAGTATTTT	CSVRTSGRAGADTQYF	16	TRBJ2-3	-	TRBV29-1	TRBD2
TGTGCCAGCAGCTTAGATCAGGGGCCAGGGTTTGGCTACACCTTC	CASSLDQGPGFGYTF	15	TRBJ1-2	-	TRBV11-2	-
TGTGCCAGCAGTAATGGAGGGGGCGGCTCCTACGAGCAGTACTTC	CASSNGGGGSYEQYF	15	TRBJ2-7	-	TRBV2	-
TGTGCCAGCAGCTTAGAGTGGGGCCAGCCCCAGCATTTT	CASSLEWGQPQHF	13	TRBJ1-5	-	TRBV7-9	-
TGTGCCACCAGCAGGTGGAGGGGAGCTTCACCCCTCCACTTT	CATSRWRGASPLHF	14	TRBJ1-6	-	TRBV15	-
TGCGCCAACAGCCCGGGACAGGGCGAGCAGTACTTC	CANSPGQGEQYF	12	TRBJ2-7	-	TRBV5-1	TRBD1
TGTGCCAGCAGGATCGGGTGGACGGTCACCTACGAGCAGTACTTC	CASRIGWTVTYEQYF	15	TRBJ2-7	few	TRBV11-2	-
TGCGCCAGCAGCCAAGCAAGACTAGCGGGGGGAGACACCGGGGAGCTGTTTTTT	CASSQARLAGGDTGELFF	18	TRBJ2-2	few	TRBV4-1	TRBD2
TGCAGGGTGGGATTTAATGAGCAGTTCTTC	CRVGFNEQFF	10	TRBJ2-1	few	TRBV20-1	-
TGTGCCAGCAGTTCCGACTTAACTAGCACAGATACGCAGTATTTT	CASSSDLTSTDTQYF	15	TRBJ2-3	-	TRBV12-3/TRBV12-4	-
TGCAGCGCTTCTGTGGGACAGCTTTACAATGAGCAGTTCTTC	CSASVGQLYNEQFF	14	TRBJ2-1	many	TRBV29-1	TRBD1
TGTGCCAGCAGCCCGGACAGGTGGGCGTACGAGCAGTACTTC	CASSPDRWAYEQYF	14	TRBJ2-7	-	TRBV11-3	TRBD1
TGCAGTGCTAGATCGGCCCGTGCAACTAATGAAAAACTGTTTTTT	CSARSARATNEKLFF	15	TRBJ1-4	-	TRBV20-1	-
TGCAGTGCTAGGGACGGACTGAACAATGAGCAGTTCTTC	CSARDGLNNEQFF	13	TRBJ2-1	once	TRBV20-1	-
TGTGCCAGCTATTACAGGGGGAACACTGAAGCTTTCTTT	CASYYRGNTEAFF	13	TRBJ1-1	few	TRBV2	TRBD1
TGTGCCAGCAGTTCTGGACAGGGAAGTCAGCCCCAGCATTTT	CASSSGQGSQPQHF	14	TRBJ1-5	many	TRBV12-3/TRBV12-4	TRBD1
TGTGCCAGCAGTTTGAGGATGGGGGCCCAGTACTTC	CASSLRMGAQYF	12	TRBJ2-5	few	TRBV12-3/TRBV12-4	-
TGTGCCACCACCGAGGGCGGACGTCAAGAGACCCAGTACTTC	CATTEGGRQETQYF	14	TRBJ2-5	-	TRBV15	-
TGCAGTGCCATACAACTAGCGGGAGCTGGGAAAGAGACCCAGTACTTC	CSAIQLAGAGKETQYF	16	TRBJ2-5	-	TRBV20-1	TRBD2
TGTGCCAGCAGGCCCCGGGACAGAGGAAACACCATATATTTT	CASRPRDRGNTIYF	14	TRBJ1-3	few	TRBV6-1	TRBD1